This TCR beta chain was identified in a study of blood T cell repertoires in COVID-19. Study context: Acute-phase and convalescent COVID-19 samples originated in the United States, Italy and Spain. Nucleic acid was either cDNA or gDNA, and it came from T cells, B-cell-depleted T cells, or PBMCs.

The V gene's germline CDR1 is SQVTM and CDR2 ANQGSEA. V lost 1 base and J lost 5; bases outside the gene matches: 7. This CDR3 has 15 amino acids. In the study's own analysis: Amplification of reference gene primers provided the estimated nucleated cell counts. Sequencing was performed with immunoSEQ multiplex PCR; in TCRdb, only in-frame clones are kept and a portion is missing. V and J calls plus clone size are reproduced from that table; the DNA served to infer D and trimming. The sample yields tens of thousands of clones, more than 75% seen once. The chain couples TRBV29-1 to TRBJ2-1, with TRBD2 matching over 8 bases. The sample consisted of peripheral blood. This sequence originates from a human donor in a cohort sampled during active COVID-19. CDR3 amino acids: CSVEAPAGDDNEQFF. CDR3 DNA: TGCAGCGTTGAAGCCCCAGCGGGAGATGACAATGAGCAGTTCTTC.